This TCR beta chain was profiled in a study of shared clonotypes between healthy human individuals. The CDR3 covers 15 residues. Germline V gene data show CDR1 as MNHEY and CDR2 as SMNVEV (reference sequence). V lost 5 bases and J lost 10; bases outside the gene matches: 6. A single count supports this clone. It was across several immunoSEQ plates that each subset's genomic DNA was evenly split. The authors ran unsorted PBMC replicate PCRs on about 300 ng DNA, about 30,000 T cell genomes. TCRdb keeps only in-frame clones here, not all; method: immunoSEQ multiplex PCR. The table includes about 490,000 clones, roughly 78% detected once. The donor population consisted of healthy HIV-negative adults with no recent acute infections or vaccinations. Without sorting, samples used some 100 million PBMCs for genomic DNA.

V is TRBV27 and J is TRBJ2-1; TRBD2 matches 15 bases. Sequenced sample: PBMCs. The receptor comes from a middle-aged woman in good health. Some clones in this sample may be carry-over from other donors' samples. The CDR3 DNA follows: TGTGCCAGCAGTCTAACCGGGACTAGCGGGAGGGAGCAGTTCTTC. It is translated as CASSLTGTSGREQFF.